The sequence of this T cell receptor beta chain was determined in a study of T cell repertoires in cytomegalovirus infection. Study background: The authors used CMV epitopes that were HLA-C-restricted (recently identified) and HLA-B-restricted (well studied). CMV infection and matching HLA type were both indicated by public TCR beta signatures. Study-level points and caveats: Using cumulative public TCR beta family frequency, the authors identified those who carried CMV together with the relevant HLA. Ex vivo, HLA-C-restricted CMV-specific TCR beta clonotypes prevailed over the rest of the response.

V lost 3 bases and J lost 5, with 13 bases in between. The germline V gene has CDR1 DFQATT and CDR2 SNEGSKA (reference sequence). This CDR3 is 13 amino acids long. As for this clonotype: Its antigen is still unknown.

TCRdb fed the reads into MiXCR, producing one record per CDR3 protein. Found here are 300,000 to 400,000 distinct CDR3 sequences, 20% to 25% of them singletons; the top ten hold roughly 14%. Sequencing used cultured PBMCs, obtained from culture after CMV antigen stimulation. V is TRBV20-1 and J is TRBJ2-5; D assignment may be TRBD1 or TRBD2 (5 bases each). The receptor was isolated from a human donor in good health (CMV status not recorded). Some clones in this sample may be carry-over from other donors' samples. The CDR3 bases are TGCAGTGCTAGGGGGCCTCGAGGGGAGACCCAGTACTTC. This translates into CSARGPRGETQYF.